The 3 T cell receptor beta chains below all came from one sample that was sequenced in a study of CD8 T cells in Susac syndrome. Reverse transcription used about 0.45 to 1 ug RNA and random hexamers. From the immunoSEQ multiplex PCR reads, TCRdb called clonotypes with MiXCR, one entry per CDR3 protein. The data contain approximately 130,000 distinct CDR3 sequences, around 90% of them singletons. The source material was CD8+ T cells from PBMCs. These receptors were taken from a human donor with multiple sclerosis.

This chain joins TRBV29-1 and TRBJ1-2; D is uncertain. The CDR3 sequence is 11 residues long. Per the germline V gene, CDR1 is SQVTM and CDR2 is ANQGSEA. The V gene lost 5 bases and the J gene lost 6 bases, with 10 bases spanning the gap. The CDR3 loop is CSVSVWNGYTF. The CDR3 DNA is TGCAGCGTTTCGGTCTGGAATGGCTACACCTTC.

The chain combines TRBV5-1 with TRBJ2-3; D is unclear. Germline loops: CDR1 SGHRS, CDR2 YFSETQ. The CDR3 length is 14 residues. V lost 4 bases, J lost 1 base, and 10 bases lay in between. CDR3 loop: CASSLFKGTDTQYF. The CDR3 DNA reads TGCGCCAGCAGCCTCTTCAAGGGCACAGATACGCAGTATTTT.

The chain combines TRBV12-3 or TRBV12-4 with TRBJ2-2; no definite D call. V lost 4 bases to trimming and J lost 10 bases, with 10 bases between them. The CDR3 runs 12 residues. DNA for the CDR3: TGTGCCAGCAGTTCCCGGGCCCCGGAGCTGTTTTTT. The encoded protein is CASSSRAPELFF.